The clone carrying this TCR beta chain was found once. Its antigen is unknown. These data originate in a study of T cell responses to AZD1222 COVID-19 vaccine. TCRdb's copy holds only in-frame clones and misses some; the assay was immunoSEQ multiplex PCR. The data contain about 140,000 clones, roughly 93% of them singletons. Regarding the study as a whole: Clonal diversity was possibly underestimated, and the donors were mostly white British, with more females. At 160-218 and 743-854, vaccine-associated CD4 TCRs were dominant, and they spanned spike. Only six or seven AZD1222 recipients were seropositive at baseline. Repertoires were obtained solely post-peak T cell response.

The clonotype was recovered from an adult in good health. The input for sequencing was peripheral blood, taken on day 0 of MenACWY control vaccination.

CDR3 DNA sequence: TGTGCCAGCAGGGACACCGGGACAGGGTGGACCGAGCAGTACTTC. As protein: CASRDTGTGWTEQYF. The J gene is TRBJ2-7, the V gene TRBV7-8, with 9 bases that match TRBD1. Germline trimming cut 6 bases from V and 6 bases from J; bases unmatched to any gene: 12. The CDR3 runs 15 residues. Per the germline V gene, CDR1 is SGHVS and CDR2 is FQNEAQ.